A selection of T cell receptor beta chains follows, all from one sample in a study of blood T cell repertoires in COVID-19. Sequencing was performed with immunoSEQ multiplex PCR; in TCRdb, only in-frame clones are kept and a portion is missing. The sample yields under 85,000 clones, approximately 83% seen once. Sequencing was carried out using peripheral blood. These receptors were collected from an elderly man with acute or convalescent COVID-19. Each CDR3 is given with its conserved first and last residue. D genes are given only for firm matches. Clone size, where shown, is once, few, many, or a class for clones that have expanded.

TRBV11-3,-,TRBJ1-5,-,CASSLHRDQPQHF,TGTGCCAGCAGTTTGCACAGAGATCAGCCCCAGCATTTT
TRBV3-1/TRBV3-2,-,TRBJ2-1,-,CASSSIGILEQFF,TGTGCCAGCAGCTCTATCGGGATTCTAGAGCAGTTCTTC
TRBV6-4,-,TRBJ1-2,-,CASALSSDRTYGYTF,TGTGCCAGTGCCCTGTCATCAGACAGAACCTATGGCTACACCTTC
TRBV29-1,-,TRBJ2-7,-,CSVERTGRGEQYF,TGCAGCGTTGAGAGGACCGGCAGGGGCGAGCAGTACTTC
TRBV4-3,-,TRBJ2-7,-,CASSQDFGLGEQYF,TGCGCCAGCAGCCAAGATTTCGGGTTGGGCGAGCAGTACTTC
TRBV18,-,TRBJ1-1,-,CATATGNTEAFF,TGTGCCACCGCGACAGGGAACACTGAAGCTTTCTTT
TRBV4-2,-,TRBJ1-3,-,CASSQAVFSGNTIYF,TGTGCCAGCAGCCAAGCAGTGTTCTCTGGAAACACCATATATTTT
TRBV4-2,TRBD1,TRBJ1-2,-,CASSQEINRRDRGHYGYTF,TGTGCCAGCAGCCAGGAAATCAACCGCCGGGACAGGGGACACTATGGCTACACCTTC
TRBV27,-,TRBJ1-1,-,CASSFSQVKGTEAFF,TGTGCCAGCAGTTTTTCCCAGGTTAAAGGCACTGAAGCTTTCTTT
TRBV24-1,TRBD1,TRBJ2-4,-,CATADRGAKNIQYF,TGTGCCACCGCGGACAGGGGGGCCAAAAACATTCAGTACTTC
TRBV18,-,TRBJ1-4,-,CASSPTPHRKNEKLFF,TGTGCCAGCTCACCCACACCACACAGGAAGAACGAAAAACTGTTTTTT
TRBV6-5,TRBD1,TRBJ2-5,-,CASRRGTASQETQYF,TGTGCCAGCAGGAGGGGGACAGCTTCACAAGAGACCCAGTACTTC
TRBV29-1,-,TRBJ1-1,-,CSVGHRLSDTEAFF,TGCAGCGTTGGTCACAGGTTATCCGACACTGAAGCTTTCTTT
TRBV15,-,TRBJ1-4,once,CATSRDLNEKLFF,TGTGCCACCAGCAGAGATCTTAATGAAAAACTGTTTTTT
TRBV11-2,-,TRBJ1-3,-,CASSLATQGSGNTIYF,TGTGCCAGCAGCTTAGCAACACAGGGCTCTGGAAACACCATATATTTT
TRBV7-2,TRBD2,TRBJ2-7,-,CASSPNGLAGEQYF,TGTGCCAGCAGCCCCAATGGACTAGCCGGCGAGCAGTACTTC
TRBV6-5,TRBD1,TRBJ1-2,-,CASSLQGANYGYTF,TGTGCCAGCAGTTTACAGGGGGCGAACTATGGCTACACCTTC
TRBV30,-,TRBJ2-5,-,CAWKGVGETQYF,TGTGCCTGGAAAGGGGTTGGGGAGACCCAGTACTTC
TRBV4-2,TRBD2,TRBJ2-2,-,CASSPVGSGKDGELFF,TGTGCCAGCAGCCCTGTTGGTAGCGGGAAAGACGGGGAGCTGTTTTTT
TRBV30,TRBD2,TRBJ2-7,-,CAWRRMTSGREWHEQYF,TGTGCCTGGAGACGCATGACTAGCGGGAGGGAGTGGCACGAGCAGTACTTC
TRBV11-2,TRBD1,TRBJ1-4,-,CASSLDWTGEKLFF,TGTGCCAGCAGCTTAGATTGGACAGGTGAAAAACTGTTTTTT
TRBV5-1,TRBD2,TRBJ2-5,-,CASSFGLTSGIQETQYF,TGCGCCAGCAGCTTCGGACTGACTAGCGGGATTCAAGAGACCCAGTACTTC
TRBV7-2,-,TRBJ1-1,-,CASSSPRGGNTEAFF,TGTGCCAGCAGCTCCCCGAGGGGGGGCAACACTGAAGCTTTCTTT